This TCR beta chain was identified in a study of cytomegalovirus exposure and HLA in healthy donors. Concerning this clone: Its antigen is unidentified.

Germline CDR1 reads KGHSH; CDR2 reads LQKENI. The CDR3 sequence is 13 residues long. Trimming at V came to 5 bases and at J to 7 bases, leaving 2 bases not matched to a gene. It was healthy bone marrow donors who served as donors. Likely unrecorded immune exposures existed in these nominally healthy donors. The PCR employed 60 Vbeta primers together with 13 Jbeta primers. This table comes from immunoSEQ multiplex PCR, and its TCRdb copy is limited to in-frame clones, with some not included. Counted here are some 150,000 clones, roughly 80% occurring once; the ten biggest clones make up about 6.7%. Study observations and caveats: A few CMV-associated chains were confirmed in vitro to be specific for CMV antigens.

The TCR was taken from a woman aged 40 to 50 in good health and CMV-seropositive. This chain joins TRBV18 and TRBJ1-3; TRBD1 matches 10 bases. Sequenced material: PBMCs. The chain's CDR3 is CASSLDRGNTIYF. DNA of the CDR3: TGTGCCAGCTCATTGGACAGGGGGAACACCATATATTTT.